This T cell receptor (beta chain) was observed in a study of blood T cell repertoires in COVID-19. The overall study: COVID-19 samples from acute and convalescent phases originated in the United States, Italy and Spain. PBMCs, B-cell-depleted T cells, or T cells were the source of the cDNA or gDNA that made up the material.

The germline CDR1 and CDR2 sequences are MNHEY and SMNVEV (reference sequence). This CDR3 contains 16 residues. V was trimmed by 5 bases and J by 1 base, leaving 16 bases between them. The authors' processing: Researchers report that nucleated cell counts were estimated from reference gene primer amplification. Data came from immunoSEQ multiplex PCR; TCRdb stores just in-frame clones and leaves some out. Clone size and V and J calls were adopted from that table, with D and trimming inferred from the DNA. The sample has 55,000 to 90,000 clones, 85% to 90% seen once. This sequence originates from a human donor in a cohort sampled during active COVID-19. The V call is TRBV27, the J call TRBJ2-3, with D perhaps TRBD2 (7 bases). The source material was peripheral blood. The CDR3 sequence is CASSGEGGGRTDTQYF. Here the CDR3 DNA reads TGTGCCAGCAGTGGCGAAGGGGGGGGCCGCACAGATACGCAGTATTTT.